The 18 T cell receptor beta chains presented below share a single source sample, sequenced in a study of vaccination effects on CD4 cells after COVID-19. Before any sequencing was done, the ViraFEST assay used viral peptide pools to expand antigen-specific CD4+ T cells. Isolating CD4+ T cells followed about 10 days of culture. Participants received two doses of either the BNT162b2 or mRNA-1273 vaccine. Clones were read by immunoSEQ multiplex PCR, and TCRdb kept only the in-frame ones, dropping some. The table records about 31,000 clones, more than 65% of them present only once. These receptors lack a known antigen. Sequenced material: CD4+ T cells from PBMCs cultured with HCoV-229E spike peptides, taken after COVID-19 vaccination. These receptors came from a human donor who received a COVID-19 vaccine.

V usage is TRBV6-6 and J usage is TRBJ2-5; 14 bases are shared with TRBD2. V shed 7 bases and J 4 bases; nucleotides not matched to a gene: 2. From germline, CDR1 is MNHNY and CDR2 SVGAGI (reference sequence). The CDR3 extends over 14 amino acids. CDR3 in DNA: TGTGCCAGCAAGGGACTAGCGGGGGCAGAGACCCAGTACTTC. Translating gives CASKGLAGAETQYF.

The chain carries TRBV2 and TRBJ2-7; 8 positions match TRBD2. Per the germline V gene, CDR1 is SNHLY and CDR2 is FYNNEI. This CDR3 region has 16 residues. J was trimmed by 0 bases and V by 2 bases; bases with no gene match: 6. DNA of the CDR3: TGTGCCAGCAGTGAACTCCCTAGCGGGCGCTCCTACGAGCAGTACTTC. It encodes CASSELPSGRSYEQYF.

This clone was detected a few times. This rearrangement joins TRBV11-2 to TRBJ1-6; 8 bases match TRBD1. The CDR3 spans 15 residues. V lost 2 bases, J lost 6 bases, and 3 bases stayed unmatched. The germline gives CDR1 SGHAT, CDR2 FQNNGV. CDR3 in DNA: TGTGCCAGCAGCTTACAGGGGGCCCTTAATTCACCCCTCCACTTT. It is translated as CASSLQGALNSPLHF.

The sample holds a few counts of this clone. J is TRBJ1-1 and V is TRBV2; D call uncertain. The V gene's germline CDR1 is SNHLY and CDR2 FYNNEI. V gave up 7 bases and J gave up 0 bases, with 6 bases separating them. This CDR3 region has 12 residues. The CDR3 is CASKQMNTEAFF. As DNA, the CDR3 is TGTGCCAGCAAACAGATGAACACTGAAGCTTTCTTT. Supplemented by reference TRBV2 and TRBJ1-1, the full variable domain reads EPEVTQTPSHQVTQMGQEVILRCVPISNHLYFYWYRQILGQKVEFLVSFYNNEISEKSEIFDDQFSVERPDGSNFTLKIRSTKLEDSAMYFCASKQMNTEAFFGQGTRLTVV.

The gene calls are TRBV5-1 and TRBJ2-1; the match to TRBD2 covers 14 bases. The CDR3 extends over 14 amino acids. CDR1 and CDR2 from the germline V gene are SGHRS and YFSETQ. The V gene end was trimmed by 6 bases and the J gene end by 7 bases; junction bases not matched to a gene: 3. This chain's CDR3 is CASNGLAGGNEQFF. CDR3 nucleotides: TGCGCCAGCAACGGACTAGCGGGAGGTAATGAGCAGTTCTTC. The entire variable domain, with the rest obtained from reference TRBV5-1 and TRBJ2-1, is as follows: KAGVTQTPRYLIKTRGQQVTLSCSPISGHRSVSWYQQTPGQGLQFLFEYFSETQRNKGNFPGRFSGRQFSNSRSEMNVSTLELGDSALYLCASNGLAGGNEQFFGPGTRLTVL.

The rearrangement joins TRBV5-1 to TRBJ2-3; 7 nucleotides line up with TRBD1. From germline, CDR1 is SGHRS and CDR2 YFSETQ. Trimming removed 4 bases from V and 2 bases from J; junction bases left unmatched: 7. The CDR3 runs to 15 residues. Here the CDR3 DNA reads TGCGCCAGCAGCCTGGGGACAGAGGTCACAGATACGCAGTATTTT. Translating gives CASSLGTEVTDTQYF.

The CDR3 protein is CASSQGRASSYEQYF. CDR3 sequence (DNA): TGCGCCAGCAGCCAAGGTAGGGCTAGCTCCTACGAGCAGTACTTC. This chain joins TRBV4-1 and TRBJ2-7; no reliable D call. The CDR3 consists of 15 residues. Trimming shortened V by 1 base and J by 0 bases, and 10 bases separated the two germline ends. The germline V gene encodes CDR1 MGHRA and CDR2 YSYEKL.

The V gene is TRBV4-1, the J gene TRBJ1-2; 7 bases match TRBD1. Germline assignment: CDR1 MGHRA and CDR2 YSYEKL. Trimming cost V 6 bases and J 4 bases; bases outside gene matches: 14. This CDR3 has 16 residues. The CDR3 DNA reads as TGCGCCAGCAGACAACCAGGGGGAGGGGGTTCCTATGGCTACACCTTC. The encoded protein is CASRQPGGGGSYGYTF.

V and J are TRBV4-2 and TRBJ1-6, with unresolved D. The CDR3 is made up of 18 amino acids. With 2 bases removed from V and 7 bases from J, the gap between germline ends came to 21 bases. Germline V gives CDR1 LGHNA, CDR2 YNFKEQ. CDR3 residues: CASSQILVAVIPNSPLHF. In nucleotides, the CDR3 is TGTGCCAGCAGCCAAATCCTAGTGGCCGTGATACCGAATTCACCCCTCCACTTT.

This clone was detected only once. J is TRBJ1-6 and V is TRBV6-2 or TRBV6-3; perhaps TRBD1 as D (5 bases). The CDR3 contains 15 residues. V dropped 6 bases and J dropped 4 bases, with 13 bases sitting between them. Germline CDR1 is MNHEY and CDR2 is SVGEGT. The CDR3 loop reads CASSRGGGYNSPLHF. For the CDR3, the DNA is TGTGCCAGCAGCCGTGGGGGAGGATATAATTCACCCCTCCACTTT.

This sequence joins TRBV7-8 and TRBJ1-6, with a possible D match to TRBD1 (5 bases). V dropped 5 bases and J dropped 10 bases, with 18 bases sitting between them. Germline V lookup: CDR1 SGHVS, CDR2 FQNEAQ. The CDR3 spans 15 residues. The CDR3 region is CASSGPGTQYSPLHF. The DNA of the CDR3 is TGTGCCAGCAGCGGGCCCGGGACCCAGTACTCACCCCTCCACTTT.

This clone has just a few counts. The chain links TRBV20-1 to TRBJ2-1; D unresolved. Germline CDR1 and CDR2: DFQATT and SNEGSKA (reference sequence). CDR3 size: 11 residues. Trimming took off 2 bases at V and 10 bases at J, with 9 bases between the two ends. The CDR3 nucleotides are TGCAGTGCTAGAATATACCAAGAGCAGTTCTTC. The encoded protein is CSARIYQEQFF.

The chain combines TRBV2 with TRBJ2-7; 13 positions agree with TRBD2. Germline trimming cut 7 bases from V and 2 bases from J; bases unmatched to any gene: 5. Germline-derived CDR1 and CDR2 are SNHLY and FYNNEI. The CDR3 covers 15 residues. The CDR3 nucleotides read TGTGCCAGCAACCCGGGACTAGCGGGACCCTACGAGCAGTACTTC. This sequence encodes CASNPGLAGPYEQYF.

The rearrangement links TRBV6-1 to TRBJ1-2; the D gene is possibly TRBD1 (5 bases). This CDR3 has 14 amino acids. Trimming left V 1 base short and J 2 bases short, with 8 bases between. The germline gives CDR1 MNHNS, CDR2 SASEGT. CDR3 coding DNA: TGTGCCAGCAGTGAAGGTCCAGGGAACTATGGCTACACCTTC. Translation gives CASSEGPGNYGYTF.

The rearrangement joins TRBV19 to TRBJ1-4, with no clear D. There are 14 residues in the CDR3. CDR1 is LNHDA, CDR2 SQIVND, per germline (reference sequence). The ends were cut back, 5 bases at V and 8 bases at J, with 15 bases in the middle. The DNA of the CDR3 is TGTGCCAGTAGTCCCGGAAGCGCACGGGAAAAACTGTTTTTT. As protein: CASSPGSAREKLFF.

The chain is built from TRBV2 and TRBJ1-6, with TRBD1 identical over 8 bases. This CDR3 is built from 15 residues. Germline CDR1 and CDR2: SNHLY and FYNNEI. The V gene end was trimmed by 6 bases and the J gene end by 5 bases; junction bases not matched to a gene: 6. The CDR3 is CASRRQGLNNSPLHF. The CDR3 region has the DNA TGTGCCAGCAGAAGACAGGGGCTCAATAATTCACCCCTCCACTTT.

Only a few counts were recorded for this clone. J is TRBJ2-7 and V is TRBV5-5, with 10 bases lining up with TRBD2. Trimming took 7 bases from V and 4 from J; bases not matched to a gene: 11. CDR3 size: 15 residues. Germline V gene data show CDR1 as SGHKS and CDR2 as YYEKEE (reference sequence). Written as DNA, the CDR3 is TGTGCCAGCGCGATTGGGGGACTAGCGTCTTACGAGCAGTACTTC. This gives the protein CASAIGGLASYEQYF.

The J gene is TRBJ1-5, the V gene TRBV3-1 (or the pseudogene TRBV3-2); no firm D call. V shed 2 bases and J shed 0 bases, with 14 bases lying between them. CDR3 length: 17 amino acids. Germline CDR1 is LGHDT and CDR2 is YNNKEL (reference sequence). CDR3 in amino acids: CASSQKQRNDSNQPQHF. CDR3 nucleotide sequence: TGTGCCAGCAGCCAAAAACAACGAAACGATAGCAATCAGCCCCAGCATTTT.